The following is a T cell receptor (beta chain) sequence with its context. The source of the sample is a study of blood T cell repertoires in COVID-19. Germline values: CDR1 SQVTM, CDR2 ANQGSEA. The CDR3 is 13 amino acids. After removal of 6 bases from V and 3 bases from J, the junction contained 5 bases not matched to a gene. Some clones are missing from TCRdb's copy, which holds only in-frame ones; the method was immunoSEQ multiplex PCR. This table has some 250,000 clones, around 88% appearing once. The V call is TRBV29-1, the J call TRBJ2-1, with 7 bases aligning to TRBD2. The sequenced sample consisted of PBMCs or T cells enriched from blood (not recorded which). This receptor was taken from a man in his forties who had recovered from COVID-19. The CDR3 bases are TGCAGCGTCCCGGGACTACGCTACAATGAGCAGTTCTTC. Its protein is CSVPGLRYNEQFF.